Listed here are 25 T cell receptor beta chains from one sample, sequenced in a study of response to subunit inactivated influenza vaccine. MiXCR was run by TCRdb on the RT-PCR reads, yielding one entry per CDR3 protein. The repertoire holds over 650,000 distinct CDR3 sequences, with about 18% as singletons. The sequences come from PBMCs from blood, collected roughly 5 days after vaccination. Receptors were obtained from a man aged 45 to 65 who received an inactivated influenza vaccine.

The chain employs TRBV5-1 and TRBJ2-7; perhaps TRBD1 as D (6 bases). The V end was cut by 4 bases, the J end by 7 bases, with 21 bases between. This CDR3 has 15 amino acids. The germline gives CDR1 SGHRS, CDR2 YFSETQ. The CDR3 is CASSLGDSSGEEQYF. CDR3 bases: TGCGCCAGCAGCCTGGGAGACTCGTCAGGGGAAGAGCAGTACTTC.

This clonotype was recorded a few times. This rearrangement joins TRBV20-1 to TRBJ2-1; 10 positions agree with TRBD2. From germline, CDR1 is DFQATT and CDR2 SNEGSKA (reference sequence). This CDR3 comprises 20 residues. Unmatched junction bases numbered 15, after V lost 0 bases and J lost 1 base. The CDR3 loop is CSARDRGRAGGPVSYNEQFF. CDR3 nucleotides: TGCAGTGCTAGAGATCGCGGCCGAGCGGGAGGGCCAGTTTCCTACAATGAGCAGTTCTTC.

This clonotype was seen ten or more times. V and J are TRBV12-3 or TRBV12-4 and TRBJ2-7, with D unclear. V was pared by 3 bases and J by 0 bases, with 18 bases between. This CDR3 has 17 residues. The CDR3 sequence is CASSLAKYRTVSYEQYF. The DNA for the CDR3 is TGTGCCAGCAGTTTGGCAAAGTACCGTACAGTCTCCTACGAGCAGTACTTC.

The CDR3 DNA follows: TGCAGCGTTGATTTGACTCATGGTCGCGAGCAGTACTTC. Amino acids: CSVDLTHGREQYF. The chain is built from TRBV29-1 and TRBJ2-7; D is unresolved. V gave up 3 bases and J gave up 6 bases, with 15 bases separating them. The CDR3 has 13 amino acids. The germline V gene encodes CDR1 SQVTM and CDR2 ANQGSEA.

The chain uses TRBV6-2 or TRBV6-3 and TRBJ1-1; weak D call: TRBD1 (5 bases). CDR1 is MNHEY, CDR2 SVGEGT, per germline. V lost 5 bases and J 1 base, leaving 11 bases between the germline ends. CDR3 length: 14 residues. The CDR3 loop reads CASSAHTGNTEAFF. As DNA, the CDR3 is TGTGCCAGCAGTGCCCATACAGGGAACACTGAAGCTTTCTTT.

This clonotype showed up many times. The CDR3 loop is CASSLRQGSSYEQYF. For the CDR3, the DNA is TGTGCCAGCAGTTTAAGACAGGGGAGCTCCTACGAGCAGTACTTC. The chain has TRBV28 and TRBJ2-7; 8 bases fit TRBD1. The V gene's germline CDR1 is MDHEN and CDR2 SYDVKM. Trimming took 2 bases from V and 0 from J; bases not matched to a gene: 3. The CDR3 totals 15 residues. Filled out from reference TRBV28 and TRBJ2-7, the complete variable domain reads DVKVTQSSRYLVKRTGEKVFLECVQDMDHENMFWYRQDPGLGLRLIYFSYDVKMKEKGDIPEGYSVSREKKERFSLILESASTNQTSMYLCASSLRQGSSYEQYFGPGTRLTVT.

This rearrangement joins TRBV29-1 to TRBJ2-1, with D perhaps TRBD2 (7 bases). The germline CDR1 and CDR2 sequences are SQVTM and ANQGSEA. The CDR3 is 12 amino acids. V lost 7 bases, J lost 10 bases, and 17 bases lay in between. The CDR3 nucleotides are TGCAGCGAAATACGCGGGGGCGGGGAGCAGTTCTTC. Amino acid sequence: CSEIRGGGEQFF.

The sample holds a few counts of this clonotype. The chain is built from TRBV6-1 and TRBJ1-4; D is undetermined. The V gene's germline CDR1 is MNHNS and CDR2 SASEGT. The ends were cut back, 6 bases at V and 3 bases at J, with 11 bases in the middle. CDR3 size: 14 residues. CDR3 nucleotides: TGTGCCAGCAGGGAAAGACACCCTAATGAAAAACTGTTTTTT. This encodes CASRERHPNEKLFF.

The chain links TRBV5-1 to TRBJ1-4; D perhaps matches TRBD1 (6 bases). V was trimmed by 3 bases and J by 5 bases, leaving 11 bases between them. The germline V gene encodes CDR1 SGHRS and CDR2 YFSETQ. This CDR3 has 14 residues. The CDR3 sequence: CASSWQGSNEKLFF. The CDR3 nucleotides read TGCGCCAGCAGCTGGCAGGGGTCGAATGAAAAACTGTTTTTT.

This clonotype occurred a few times. The chain employs TRBV28 and TRBJ2-1; 12 bases agree with TRBD2. This CDR3 comprises 23 residues. CDR1 is MDHEN, CDR2 SYDVKM, per germline. V gave up 2 bases and J gave up 1 base; unmatched junction bases: 21. CDR3 DNA sequence: TGTGCCAGCAGTTTACCCCTCTCATCGTCGACTAGCGGGAGTGACTCTTCCTACAATGAGCAGTTCTTC. It specifies CASSLPLSSSTSGSDSSYNEQFF.

In this sample, this clonotype turned up many times. The chain is built from TRBV12-3 or TRBV12-4 and TRBJ1-1; tentative D call: TRBD1 (6 bases). The ends were cut back, 3 bases at V and 5 bases at J, with 13 bases in the middle. This CDR3 has 14 residues. CDR3 coding DNA: TGTGCCAGCAGTTTGAACAGGGTTGGTACTGAAGCTTTCTTT. This encodes CASSLNRVGTEAFF.

In nucleotides, the CDR3 is TGTGCCAGCAGCCCTAGCGGTACTATCCTCATGTCAGATACGCAGTATTTT. Translation: CASSPSGTILMSDTQYF. The chain couples TRBV7-9 to TRBJ2-3; TRBD2 matches at 7 bases. Trimming took 5 bases from V and 4 from J; bases not matched to a gene: 15. This CDR3 region has 17 residues. Germline CDR1 reads SEHNR; CDR2 reads FQNEAQ (reference sequence).

V gene TRBV24-1 combines with J gene TRBJ2-3; 7 bases map to TRBD1. The CDR3 runs to 15 residues. V was clipped by 4 bases and J by 4 bases; unmatched bases: 7. Germline-derived CDR1 and CDR2 are KGHDR and SFDVKD. The DNA for the CDR3 is TGTGCCACCAGTGACCCGGGACAGATTTCAGATACGCAGTATTTT. This sequence encodes CATSDPGQISDTQYF.

V gene TRBV21-1 combines with J gene TRBJ2-2; the D call in the table, TRBD1, was not verified against the DNA. TRBV21-1 is labeled a pseudogene. This CDR3 has 15 amino acids. The CDR3 is CASSSRGDGTGELFF. CDR3 sequence (DNA): TGTGCCAGCAGCAGTCGGGGCGACGGCACCGGGGAGCTGTTTTTT.

This clonotype occurred a few times. The V call is TRBV7-9, the J call TRBJ2-1; 7 bases align to TRBD2. Germline V gene data show CDR1 as SEHNR and CDR2 as FQNEAQ (reference sequence). This CDR3 region has 17 residues. J lost 10 bases, V lost 6 bases, and 21 bases had no gene match. The CDR3 spells CASRGITGTTLREEQFF. Here the CDR3 DNA reads TGTGCCAGCAGGGGAATAACCGGGACTACTCTTAGGGAAGAGCAGTTCTTC.

This chain connects TRBV5-4 to TRBJ1-1; D not resolved. CDR1 and CDR2 from the germline V gene are SGHNT and YYREEE (reference sequence). The CDR3 is 16 residues long. Trimming stripped 0 bases from V and 1 base from J, with 13 bases between. Here the CDR3 DNA reads TGTGCCAGCAGCTTGGGGTCCCGACCGAAGAACACTGAAGCTTTCTTT. The encoded protein is CASSLGSRPKNTEAFF.

This clonotype was seen only once. This chain connects TRBV12-5 to TRBJ2-3, with D uncertain. The CDR3 loop spans 12 amino acids. The V gene lost 7 bases and the J gene lost 8 bases, with 13 bases spanning the gap. Germline V gene data show CDR1 as LGHNT and CDR2 as FRNRAP. The CDR3 is CASAPELGTQYF. The CDR3 bases are TGTGCTAGTGCCCCCGAACTTGGTACGCAGTATTTT.

V and J are TRBV6-2 or TRBV6-3 and TRBJ2-3; D unclear. From germline, CDR1 is MNHEY and CDR2 SVGEGT. V lost 7 bases and J 6 bases, leaving 14 bases between the germline ends. The CDR3 consists of 13 residues. This chain's CDR3 is CASKSQGLDTQYF. CDR3 bases: TGTGCCAGCAAATCCCAAGGGCTGGATACGCAGTATTTT.

This clonotype was seen a handful of times. The CDR3 reads CSVVTLLGADTQYF. The CDR3 nucleotides are TGCAGCGTTGTTACTCTACTGGGGGCAGATACGCAGTATTTT. This chain uses TRBV29-1 with TRBJ2-3; tentatively, D is TRBD1 or TRBD2 (5 bases each). This CDR3 has 14 residues. CDR1 is SQVTM, CDR2 ANQGSEA, per germline. V was pared by 4 bases and J by 4 bases, with 15 bases between.

This clonotype was counted a few times. The chain joins TRBV29-1 to TRBJ2-1, with D perhaps matching TRBD2 (5 bases). The CDR3 is 15 residues long. Germline V CDR1 and CDR2: SQVTM, ANQGSEA. V lost 4 bases and J lost 0, with 13 bases in between. CDR3 sequence reads: CSVVGGPSSYNEQFF. In nucleotides, the CDR3 is TGCAGCGTTGTCGGCGGGCCGAGCTCCTACAATGAGCAGTTCTTC.

V usage is TRBV20-1 and J usage is TRBJ1-5; TRBD1 might be the D (5 bases). The V gene lost 3 bases and the J gene lost 4 bases, with 13 bases spanning the gap. The CDR3 totals 14 residues. CDR1 is DFQATT and CDR2 is SNEGSKA in the germline V gene (reference sequence). The CDR3 nucleotides read TGCAGTGCTAGCGCGGCAGGGATGAATCAGCCCCAGCATTTT. It codes for CSASAAGMNQPQHF.

The chain carries TRBV28 and TRBJ2-3; D unclear. Trimming took 7 bases from V and 0 from J, leaving 14 bases between them. Germline V gene lookup returns CDR1 MDHEN and CDR2 SYDVKM. CDR3 length: 15 residues. The CDR3 DNA reads as TGTGCCAGCACCCCCCCCAGCTCTAGCACAGATACGCAGTATTTT. This translates into CASTPPSSSTDTQYF.

The chain joins TRBV12-3 or TRBV12-4 to TRBJ2-7; 10 nucleotides align to TRBD2. This CDR3 has 16 residues. J lost 3 bases, V lost 3 bases, and 8 bases had no gene match. CDR3 sequence: CASSFGGASGSYEQYF. As DNA, the CDR3 is TGTGCCAGCAGTTTTGGGGGCGCTAGCGGGAGCTACGAGCAGTACTTC.

Comment on this clonotype: The DNA is omitted, as the CDR3 cannot be located on it reliably, and the CDR3 follows TCRdb's listing. This sequence joins TRBV13 and TRBJ2-5; no DNA check was done on the table's D call, TRBD1. The CDR3 is 15 residues long, counting both termini. The germline V gene has CDR1 PRHDT and CDR2 FYEKMQ (reference sequence). The CDR3 loop is CASSFRFGAQETQYF.

This clonotype was detected many times. J is TRBJ2-3 and V is TRBV10-3; 8 positions match TRBD1. Germline CDR1 is ENHRY and CDR2 is SYGVKD. J was trimmed by 4 bases and V by 6 bases; bases with no gene match: 6. This CDR3 contains 14 residues. This CDR3 is CAISGQGWADTQYF. CDR3 sequence (DNA): TGTGCCATCAGCGGACAGGGATGGGCAGATACGCAGTATTTT.